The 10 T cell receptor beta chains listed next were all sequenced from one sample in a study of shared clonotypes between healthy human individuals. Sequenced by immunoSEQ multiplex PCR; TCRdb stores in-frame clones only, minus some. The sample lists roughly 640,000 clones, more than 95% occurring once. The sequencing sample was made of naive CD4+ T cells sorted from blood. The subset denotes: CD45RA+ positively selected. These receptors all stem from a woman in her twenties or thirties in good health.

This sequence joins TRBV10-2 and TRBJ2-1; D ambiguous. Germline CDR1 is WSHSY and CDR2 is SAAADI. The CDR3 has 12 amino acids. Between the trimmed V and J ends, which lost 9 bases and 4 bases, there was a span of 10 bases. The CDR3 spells CASKTLYNEQFF. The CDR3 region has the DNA TGCGCCAGTAAGACTTTATACAATGAGCAGTTCTTC.

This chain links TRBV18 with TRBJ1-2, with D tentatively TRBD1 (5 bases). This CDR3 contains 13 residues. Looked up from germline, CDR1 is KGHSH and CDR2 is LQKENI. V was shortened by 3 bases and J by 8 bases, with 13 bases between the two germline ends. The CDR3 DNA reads TGTGCCAGCTCACCGGGCCAGGGAGAGGGCTACACCTTC. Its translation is CASSPGQGEGYTF.

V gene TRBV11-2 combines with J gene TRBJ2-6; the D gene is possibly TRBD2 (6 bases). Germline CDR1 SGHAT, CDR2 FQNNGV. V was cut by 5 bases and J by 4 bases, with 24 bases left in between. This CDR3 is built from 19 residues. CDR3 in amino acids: CASSPLGLGGRSGANVLTF. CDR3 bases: TGTGCCAGCAGCCCGCTAGGTCTCGGGGGTAGGTCCGGGGCCAACGTCCTGACTTTC.

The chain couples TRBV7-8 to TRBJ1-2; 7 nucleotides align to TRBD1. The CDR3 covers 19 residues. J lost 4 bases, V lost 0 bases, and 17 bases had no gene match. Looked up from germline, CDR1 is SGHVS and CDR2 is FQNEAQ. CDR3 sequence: CASSLAVRGQGGAVYGYTF. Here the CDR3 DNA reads TGTGCCAGCAGCTTAGCGGTCCGTGGGCAGGGGGGGGCCGTCTATGGCTACACCTTC.

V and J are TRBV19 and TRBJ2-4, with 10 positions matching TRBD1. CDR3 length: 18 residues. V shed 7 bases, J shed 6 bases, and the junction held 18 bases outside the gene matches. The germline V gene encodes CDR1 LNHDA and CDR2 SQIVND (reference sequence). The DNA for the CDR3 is TGTGCCAGTACAAAGTACCGGGACAGGGGACTGAAGGGAAACATTCAGTACTTC. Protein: CASTKYRDRGLKGNIQYF.

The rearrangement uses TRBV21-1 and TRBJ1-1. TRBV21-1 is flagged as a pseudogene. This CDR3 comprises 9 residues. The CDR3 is CASGEEAFF. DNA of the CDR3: TGTGCCAGCGGGGAAGAGGCTTTCTTT.

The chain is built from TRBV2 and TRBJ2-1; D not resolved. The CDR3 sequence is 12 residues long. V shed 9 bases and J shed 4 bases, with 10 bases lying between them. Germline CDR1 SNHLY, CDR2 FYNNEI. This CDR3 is CASPDSYNEQFF. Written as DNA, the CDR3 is TGTGCCAGTCCCGACTCTTACAATGAGCAGTTCTTC.

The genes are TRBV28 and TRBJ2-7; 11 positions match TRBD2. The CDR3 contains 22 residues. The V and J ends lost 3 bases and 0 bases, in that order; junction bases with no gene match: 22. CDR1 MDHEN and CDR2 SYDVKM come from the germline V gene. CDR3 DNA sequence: TGTGCCAGCAGTTTGGGAAGTTTATTTAGATTTGGGACTAGCGGAAACTCCTACGAGCAGTACTTC. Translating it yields CASSLGSLFRFGTSGNSYEQYF.

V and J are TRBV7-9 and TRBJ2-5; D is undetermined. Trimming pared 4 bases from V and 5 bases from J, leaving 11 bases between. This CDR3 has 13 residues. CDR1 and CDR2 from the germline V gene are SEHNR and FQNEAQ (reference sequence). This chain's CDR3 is CASSSGGVETQYF. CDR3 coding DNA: TGTGCCAGCAGCTCGGGTGGCGTCGAGACCCAGTACTTC.

The CDR3: CASSIDPNRPYEQYF. CDR3 in DNA: TGTGCCAGTAGTATAGATCCGAACAGGCCCTACGAGCAGTACTTC. V usage is TRBV19 and J usage is TRBJ2-7; tentatively, D is TRBD1 (5 bases). V was trimmed by 0 bases and J by 2 bases, leaving 11 bases between them. The CDR3 sequence is 15 residues long. Germline loops: CDR1 LNHDA, CDR2 SQIVND (reference sequence). The variable domain in full, with the rest retrieved from reference TRBV19 and TRBJ2-7, is DGGITQSPKYLFRKEGQNVTLSCEQNLNHDAMYWYRQDPGQGLRLIYYSQIVNDFQKGDIAEGYSVSREKKESFPLTVTSAQKNPTAFYLCASSIDPNRPYEQYFGPGTRLTVT.